This TCR beta chain came from a study of blood T cells in healthy people across ages. Using a J-beta primer mix together with a sample-barcoded 5' primer, a second PCR was run for roughly 6 to 11 cycles. TCRdb fed the 5' RACE reads into MiXCR, producing one record per CDR3 protein. This table holds 1.5 million to 2 million distinct CDR3 sequences, roughly 27% found once. General study points: Long-lived donors exceeded aged donors in naive CD4+ cells and diversity.

Healthy individuals of Caucasian origin from Russia, aged roughly 6 to 95, served as donors. Germline lookup yields CDR1 SGDLS and CDR2 YYNGEE. This CDR3 is built from 12 residues. V gave up 3 bases and J gave up 8 bases, with 11 bases separating them. Concerning this clonotype: Antigen: not known.

The sample comprised blood. The chain is built from TRBV9 and TRBJ1-2; D ambiguous. This clonotype originated in a woman aged 25 to 39 in good health. CDR3 amino acids: CASSAGEGGYTF. The CDR3 DNA reads TGTGCCAGCAGCGCGGGAGAAGGGGGCTACACCTTC. The full variable domain, completed using reference TRBV9 and TRBJ1-2, is DSGVTQTPKHLITATGQRVTLRCSPRSGDLSVYWYQQSLDQGLQFLIQYYNGEERAKGNILERFSAQQFPDLHSELNLSSLELGDSALYFCASSAGEGGYTFGSGTRLTVV.